A single sample is the source of the 17 T cell receptor beta chains below, sequenced in a study of Ad26.COV2.S vaccination and SARS-CoV-2 variants. As to treatment: some 20 received Ad26.COV2.S at low or high dose, single or two shots; several received placebo; per-sample allocation not given. Specimens were obtained on day 63 following the first vaccine or placebo injection. Profiled with immunoSEQ multiplex PCR; TCRdb holds only in-frame clones, not every one. In the table there are approximately 280,000 clones, more than 75% of which are singletons. The source material was peripheral blood, sampled in a trial of Ad26.COV2.S vaccine versus placebo. These receptors originate from a person aged 18-60 years who received the Ad26.COV2.S COVID-19 vaccine or a placebo.

This clone is a singleton in its sample. The chain combines TRBV5-1 with TRBJ1-3; the D is unclear. CDR1 SGHRS and CDR2 YFSETQ come from the germline V gene. The length of the CDR3 is 14 residues. Trimming removed 0 bases from V and 3 bases from J, with 7 bases in between. The CDR3 bases are TGCGCCAGCAGCTTGGTAGGAGTTGGAAACACCATATATTTT. Its translation: CASSLVGVGNTIYF.

The chain is built from TRBV19 and TRBJ1-6; 7 nucleotides line up with TRBD1. V lost 6 bases and J lost 7; bases outside the gene matches: 6. Germline CDR1 is LNHDA and CDR2 is SQIVND (reference sequence). This CDR3 has 14 amino acids. CDR3 in amino acids: CASRAGGLNSPLHF. CDR3 coding DNA: TGTGCCAGTAGGGCAGGGGGATTGAATTCACCCCTCCACTTT.

For the CDR3, the DNA is TGCAGTGCTAGTCCAAGCGGGAGTGGTGCAGATACGCAGTATTTT. Translating gives CSASPSGSGADTQYF. The rearrangement links TRBV20-1 to TRBJ2-3; 8 positions agree with TRBD2. The germline gives CDR1 DFQATT, CDR2 SNEGSKA (reference sequence). The CDR3 runs to 15 residues. The V segment lost 3 bases and the J segment 4 bases; nucleotides outside the gene matches: 9.

The J gene is TRBJ2-7, the V gene TRBV19, with D maybe TRBD2 (5 bases). The CDR3 covers 13 residues. The V gene's germline CDR1 is LNHDA and CDR2 SQIVND (reference sequence). The V and J ends lost 5 bases and 6 bases respectively, with 14 bases between them. The CDR3 spells CASSSFGGPEQYF. The CDR3 nucleotides read TGTGCCAGTAGTTCGTTCGGCGGGCCCGAGCAGTACTTC.

The sample holds one count of this clone. This sequence joins TRBV9 and TRBJ1-1; a weak D match, TRBD1 (6 bases). The CDR3 sequence is 14 residues long. Trimming pared 3 bases from V and 9 bases from J, leaving 18 bases between. In germline, CDR1 is SGDLS, CDR2 YYNGEE. The CDR3 reads CASSARGGGEKAFF. DNA for the CDR3: TGTGCCAGCAGCGCCCGAGGTGGGGGCGAGAAAGCTTTCTTT.

The genes are TRBV14 and TRBJ2-1, with TRBD2 identical over 12 bases. The germline gives CDR1 SGHDN, CDR2 FVKESK. V lost 4 bases and J lost 8; bases outside the gene matches: 9. The CDR3 loop spans 16 amino acids. The CDR3 nucleotides read TGTGCCAGCAGCCGGACTAGCGGGGCTTCAAGGGATGAGCAGTTCTTC. This sequence encodes CASSRTSGASRDEQFF.

The genes are TRBV28 and TRBJ1-2; unclear D gene. The CDR3 extends over 11 amino acids. Between the trimmed V and J ends, which lost 3 bases and 6 bases, there was a span of 5 bases. Per germline, CDR1 MDHEN and CDR2 SYDVKM. The CDR3 reads CASSFQDGYTF. CDR3 nucleotides: TGTGCCAGCAGTTTCCAGGATGGCTACACCTTC.

This chain connects TRBV9 to TRBJ2-4; maybe TRBD2 (5 bases). CDR3 length: 18 residues. Germline V CDR1 and CDR2: SGDLS, YYNGEE. V shed 0 bases and J shed 1 base, with 17 bases lying between them. CDR3 coding DNA: TGTGCCAGCAGCGTAGCTAGCTTGGACCCAGGCGCCAAAAACATTCAGTACTTC. Protein: CASSVASLDPGAKNIQYF.

The chain recombines TRBV5-1 with TRBJ2-4, with D possibly TRBD1 on 5 matching bases. V was cut by 0 bases and J by 6 bases, with 16 bases left in between. Germline V gives CDR1 SGHRS, CDR2 YFSETQ. The CDR3 has 16 residues. CDR3 DNA: TGCGCCAGCAGCTTGGTGGGGCCTATGGCCTTAAACATTCAGTACTTC. It yields the protein CASSLVGPMALNIQYF.

The rearrangement uses TRBV9 and TRBJ1-1; D call uncertain. This CDR3 has 14 residues. Germline assignment: CDR1 SGDLS and CDR2 YYNGEE. Trimming removed 0 bases at V and 10 bases at J, with 16 bases between. The CDR3: CASSVEGLSNVAFF. CDR3 bases: TGTGCCAGCAGCGTAGAAGGTCTCTCAAACGTAGCTTTCTTT.

The J gene is TRBJ1-5, the V gene TRBV4-3; no clear D. V lost 1 base, J lost 2 bases, and 6 bases lay in between. This CDR3 region has 14 residues. The V gene's germline CDR1 is LGHNA and CDR2 YSLEER. The CDR3 is CASSQAGGNQPQHF. CDR3 sequence (DNA): TGCGCCAGCAGCCAAGCCGGGGGCAATCAGCCCCAGCATTTT.

CDR3 DNA sequence: TGTGCCAGCTCATCCAGGGGTATGAACTATGGCTACACCTTC. It encodes CASSSRGMNYGYTF. The chain has TRBV18 and TRBJ1-2, with D possibly TRBD1 on 6 matching bases. The germline CDR1 and CDR2 sequences are KGHSH and LQKENI. The CDR3 sequence is 14 residues long. The V and J ends lost 5 bases and 2 bases respectively, with 12 bases between them.

This clone was seen only once. The chain links TRBV7-9 to TRBJ1-2; unclear D gene. Germline lookup yields CDR1 SEHNR and CDR2 FQNEAQ (reference sequence). Trimming shortened V by 7 bases and J by 7 bases, and 16 bases separated the two germline ends. CDR3 length: 13 residues. In nucleotides, the CDR3 is TGTGCCAGCACCCTTGGGGAAGGGTTTGGCTACACCTTC. Translating it yields CASTLGEGFGYTF. The whole variable domain, remainder taken from reference TRBV7-9 and TRBJ1-2, is DTGVSQNPRHKITKRGQNVTFRCDPISEHNRLYWYRQTLGQGPEFLTYFQNEAQLEKSRLLSDRFSAERPKGSFSTLEIQRTEQGDSAMYLCASTLGEGFGYTFGSGTRLTVV.

The rearrangement uses TRBV2 and TRBJ1-1; TRBD1 agrees at 7 bases. This CDR3 is built from 14 residues. Germline CDR1 and CDR2: SNHLY and FYNNEI. Trimming cost V 5 bases and J 1 base; bases outside gene matches: 4. The CDR3 region is CASSNRGGNTEAFF. The CDR3 bases are TGTGCCAGCAGTAACAGGGGTGGGAACACTGAAGCTTTCTTT. The full variable domain, rest sourced from reference TRBV2 and TRBJ1-1, is EPEVTQTPSHQVTQMGQEVILRCVPISNHLYFYWYRQILGQKVEFLVSFYNNEISEKSEIFDDQFSVERPDGSNFTLKIRSTKLEDSAMYFCASSNRGGNTEAFFGQGTRLTVV.

V usage is TRBV7-2 and J usage is TRBJ2-1; D is tentatively TRBD1 or TRBD2 (5 bases each). Looked up from germline, CDR1 is SGHTA and CDR2 is FQGNSA. The V gene lost 2 bases and the J gene lost 8 bases, with 19 bases spanning the gap. The CDR3 is 16 amino acids. The CDR3 loop is CASSLTVGLATDEQFF. For the CDR3, the DNA is TGTGCCAGCAGCTTAACGGTGGGGCTAGCAACCGATGAGCAGTTCTTC.

This clone was observed a few times. The chain is built from TRBV19 and TRBJ1-5; D might be TRBD1 (5 bases). Per the germline V gene, CDR1 is LNHDA and CDR2 is SQIVND (reference sequence). V lost 8 bases and J 6 bases, leaving 17 bases between the germline ends. The CDR3 loop spans 14 amino acids. The CDR3 sequence is CASSLSGRGQPQHF. The CDR3 coding sequence is TGTGCCAGTTCCCTTTCAGGGAGGGGTCAGCCCCAGCATTTT.

This rearrangement joins TRBV11-2 to TRBJ1-1; D remains unclear. The germline gives CDR1 SGHAT, CDR2 FQNNGV. The CDR3 consists of 15 residues. V dropped 1 base and J dropped 4 bases, with 13 bases sitting between them. This CDR3 is CASSLGPGPGTEAFF. CDR3 nucleotide sequence: TGTGCCAGCAGCTTAGGCCCGGGCCCGGGCACTGAAGCTTTCTTT.